This T cell receptor beta chain was captured in a study of human T cells and chemical hapten exposure. Documented time point: patch test 1, 2 weeks after DPC sensitization. Indicated treatment: therapeutic diphenylcyclopropenone sensitization with weekly scalp DPC. This CDR3 contains 14 residues. Germline V gives CDR1 SGDLS, CDR2 YYNGEE. The J segment lost 2 bases and the V segment lost 3 bases, leaving 2 bases of the junction unmatched. TCRdb called the RACE reads again in MiXCR, with one record for every CDR3 protein. The sample contains roughly 180,000 distinct CDR3 sequences, more than 12% of which appear only once.

The TCR was taken from a woman in her thirties with alopecia areata. Some clones in this sample may be carry-over from other donors' samples. The material sequenced was whole blood, taken in connection with sensitization to the hapten diphenylcyclopropenone (DPC). The V and J genes are TRBV9 and TRBJ2-7, with 10 bases lining up with TRBD2. For the CDR3, the DNA is TGTGCCAGCAGCGCCAGCGGGGGGGCCTACGAGCAGTACTTC. It specifies CASSASGGAYEQYF.